These 7 T cell receptor beta chains were all obtained from the same sample, sequenced in a study of cytomegalovirus exposure and HLA in healthy donors. The primer mix had 60 Vbeta and 13 Jbeta primers. Here immunoSEQ multiplex PCR was the method, and the copy in TCRdb shows in-frame clones only, minus some. The table has 180,000 or so clones, around 80% seen once; the top ten hold roughly 1.4%. The sample consisted of PBMCs. These receptors all stem from a man between 18 and 35 years old in good health and CMV-seronegative.

This chain links TRBV30 with TRBJ2-7; 10 bases match TRBD1. Germline V CDR1 and CDR2: GTSNPN, SVGIG (reference sequence). The V and J ends lost 1 base and 3 bases, in that order; junction bases with no gene match: 6. The CDR3 runs 15 residues. As DNA, the CDR3 is TGTGCCTGGAGTGAAGGGACAGGGGATCACTACGAGCAGTACTTC. Translation: CAWSEGTGDHYEQYF.

The J gene is TRBJ1-6, the V gene TRBV30, with D possibly matching TRBD1 (5 bases). The germline CDR1 and CDR2 sequences are GTSNPN and SVGIG (reference sequence). This CDR3 is 13 amino acids long. The V end was cut by 0 bases, the J end by 5 bases, with 5 bases between. The CDR3 nucleotides read TGTGCCTGGAGTGTAGGGGATAATTCACCCCTCCACTTT. Its translation is CAWSVGDNSPLHF.

The J gene is TRBJ2-5, the V gene TRBV15, with D uncertain. Germline V gene data show CDR1 as LNHNV and CDR2 as YYDKDF (reference sequence). The ends were cut back, 3 bases at V and 2 bases at J, with 7 bases in the middle. There are 13 residues in the CDR3. In DNA, the CDR3 is TGTGCCACCAGCAGCAGTTCACAAGAGACCCAGTACTTC. It encodes CATSSSSQETQYF. Together with reference TRBV15 and TRBJ2-5, the CDR3 gives the full variable domain: DAMVIQNPRYQVTQFGKPVTLSCSQTLNHNVMYWYQQKSSQAPKLLFHYYDKDFNNEADTPDNFQSRRPNTSFCFLDIRSPGLGDTAMYLCATSSSSQETQYFGPGTRLLVL.

V and J are TRBV6-4 and TRBJ1-1; 8 bases match TRBD1. V gave up 4 bases and J gave up 6 bases; unmatched junction bases: 10. The length of the CDR3 is 15 residues. Germline V gives CDR1 MRHNA, CDR2 SNTAGT. This CDR3 is CASSAGRTGTAEAFF. The CDR3 DNA reads TGTGCCAGCAGTGCAGGGCGGACAGGGACGGCTGAAGCTTTCTTT.

This chain connects TRBV7-3 to TRBJ2-5; 10 bases agree with TRBD2. The CDR3 is 16 residues long. After removal of 5 bases from V and 2 bases from J, the junction contained 8 bases not matched to a gene. The germline CDR1 and CDR2 sequences are SGHTA and FQGTGA. This chain's CDR3 is CASSRGLAAFQETQYF. In nucleotides, the CDR3 is TGTGCCAGCAGCCGCGGACTAGCGGCCTTTCAAGAGACCCAGTACTTC.

The chain is built from TRBV7-2 and TRBJ2-7, with 9 nucleotides matching TRBD1. The CDR3 is 15 amino acids. V dropped 5 bases and J dropped 5; count of bases not matched to a gene: 10. Germline V gene sequence: CDR1 SGHTA, CDR2 FQGNSA. In DNA form, the CDR3 reads TGTGCCAGCAGCCTTATGACAGGGGGATACGACGAGCAGTACTTC. Residues: CASSLMTGGYDEQYF.

This clone was seen only a few times. V usage is TRBV4-1 and J usage is TRBJ2-1; 11 bases agree with TRBD2. Looked up from germline, CDR1 is MGHRA and CDR2 is YSYEKL. This CDR3 spans 16 amino acids. V shed 4 bases, J shed 4 bases, and the junction held 6 bases outside the gene matches. The CDR3 region is CASSPRLAGSYNEQFF. CDR3 bases: TGCGCCAGCAGCCCCCGACTAGCGGGGAGTTACAATGAGCAGTTCTTC.